The clone carrying this T cell receptor beta chain was found a few times. Trimming removed 1 base at V and 4 bases at J, with 10 bases between. This CDR3 has 15 amino acids. The data derive from a study of early T cells in non-severe SARS-CoV-2 infection. TCRdb ran MiXCR on the 5' RACE reads and lists one entry per CDR3 protein. The data hold tens of thousands of distinct CDR3 sequences, with 15% observed a single time. This receptor was taken from an adult who was a healthcare worker with PCR-confirmed SARS-CoV-2 infection or an uninfected control (not recorded which). V is TRBV23-1 and J is TRBJ2-2, with D possibly TRBD2 on 5 matching bases. TRBV23-1 belongs to the ORF category, with a function that is uncertain. Sequencing was performed on whole blood. CDR3 residues: CASSQFWGVTGELFF. CDR3 nucleotide sequence: TGCGCCAGCAGTCAATTCTGGGGAGTCACCGGGGAGCTGTTTTTT.